The clone carrying this T cell receptor (beta chain) was observed at least ten times. The data originate from a study of T-cell reconstitution after alpha-beta-depleted transplantation in children. Unique molecular identifiers were used to barcode this TCRbeta library. TCRdb re-derived calls from the PCR reads in MiXCR, one entry per CDR3 protein. The table lists over 85,000 distinct CDR3 sequences, 10% of them singletons. Trimming removed 2 bases at V and 4 bases at J, with 8 bases between. CDR3 length: 14 amino acids. Germline V gene sequence: CDR1 SGHTA, CDR2 FQGNSA. This receptor was obtained from a human donor who donated a stem cell graft to a child with acute lymphoblastic leukemia. Source: PBMCs from the stem cell graft donor, taken from the stem cell graft. The V gene is TRBV7-2, the J gene TRBJ1-4; D gene ambiguous. CDR3 in DNA: TGTGCCAGCAGCTTATGGGAGAGTAATGAAAAACTGTTTTTT. Its translation: CASSLWESNEKLFF.